This T cell receptor beta chain derives from a study of human T cells and chemical hapten exposure. For the study at large: All patients underwent weekly scalp dosing with diphenylcyclopropenone for the full approximately 25-week study. Minor pooled library volume differences mainly drove per-sample TCR yield variation.

Time point: pre-sensitization, week 0. Noted treatment: therapeutic diphenylcyclopropenone sensitization with weekly scalp DPC. This clonotype has just a few counts. Individual cDNA molecules received unique molecular identifiers in the library. TCRdb reprocessed the RACE reads via MiXCR and lists one record per CDR3 protein. The sample consists of around 250,000 distinct CDR3 sequences, about 9.4% of them appearing once. This receptor was taken from a woman in her thirties or forties with alopecia areata. Some clones in this sample may be carry-over from other donors' samples. Sequencing was performed on whole blood, taken in connection with sensitization to the hapten diphenylcyclopropenone (DPC).

CDR3 residues: CAISVREDQPQHF. The CDR3 region has the DNA TGTGCCATCAGCGTGAGGGAAGATCAGCCCCAGCATTTT. The rearrangement uses TRBV10-3 and TRBJ1-5; no clear D gene. CDR3 size: 13 residues. Trimming removed 6 bases at V and 5 bases at J, with 11 bases between. CDR1 is ENHRY, CDR2 SYGVKD, per germline.